Listed below are T cell receptor beta chains from one sample, sequenced in a study of cytomegalovirus exposure and HLA in healthy donors. The repertoire was sequenced with immunoSEQ multiplex PCR; TCRdb's copy has only in-frame clones and lacks some. The sample has fewer than 150,000 clones; roughly four fifths are singletons. Sequencing input: PBMCs. The source is a human donor in good health. Each CDR3 is given without its conserved first and last residue. A D gene is named only where the DNA matches it firmly.

v_gene	j_gene	d_gene	CDR3aa
TRBV27	TRBJ2-2	TRBD1	ASTMGRGYTGELF
TRBV7-3	TRBJ2-7	-	ASSLGLSYEQY
TRBV15	TRBJ1-5	TRBD1	ATSRPDLTRGQSQPQH
TRBV10-2	TRBJ2-1	-	ASSEVTYNEQF
TRBV5-1	TRBJ2-1	-	ASSLASGFTYNEQF
TRBV2	TRBJ2-5	TRBD2	ASSGGSGRRQETQY
TRBV7-9	TRBJ2-3	TRBD2	ASRAGLSTDTQY
TRBV11-3	TRBJ2-6	-	ASSPYSGANVLT
TRBV2	TRBJ1-2	-	ASSPVVYGYT
TRBV5-1	TRBJ1-1	-	ASSLEPGREAF
TRBV19	TRBJ2-2	TRBD1	ASSIDTGTGITGELF
TRBV19	TRBJ2-5	TRBD2	ASTSSGRARETQY
TRBV2	TRBJ1-6	-	ASSDRGDSPLH
TRBV5-4	TRBJ2-7	TRBD1	ASSWGQGGSSYEQY
TRBV10-3	TRBJ1-2	-	AISESRAGYT
TRBV2	TRBJ2-7	TRBD2	TSSAGTSGAYEQY
TRBV7-9	TRBJ2-7	-	ASSLPGSRQNYEQY
TRBV12-1	TRBJ2-1	-	ASSFGSTPGRDSYNEQF
TRBV27	TRBJ2-7	-	ASSLGGATSYEQY
TRBV4-1	TRBJ2-4	-	ASSRGLKNIQY
TRBV9	TRBJ2-1	TRBD2	ASSISGGPNNEQF
TRBV27	TRBJ2-7	-	ASSLSADSYEQY
TRBV27	TRBJ1-1	-	ASSFGRMAEAF